This T cell receptor (beta chain) appears in the sequencing data of a study of T cells in Graves' hyperthyroidism and ophthalmopathy. Study conclusions and caveats: Most expanded thyroid clonotypes above 0.001 recurred in blood.

The TCR beta CDR3 regions underwent amplification using RNA transcripts as the source. TCR CDR3 regions were first amplified by RT-PCR with HTBI primers. A single record per CDR3 protein comes from TCRdb applying MiXCR to the multiplex PCR reads. The sample consists of 550,000 to 800,000 distinct CDR3 sequences, roughly a sixth of them appearing once. This clonotype was observed at least ten times. Its cognate antigen is unknown. Patients counted as stable if ophthalmopathy did not develop within 18 months. Participants, patients aged 18 to 65, had newly diagnosed hyperthyroidism with a duration under 2 months. Cells are PBMCs isolated from roughly 9.2 ml of fresh blood. Germline V gene lookup returns CDR1 MDHEN and CDR2 SYDVKM. The junction had 8 bases not matched to a gene; V was cut back by 8 bases and J by 1 base. The CDR3 sequence is 15 residues long.

The origin of this receptor is a man aged 50-60 years with Graves' hyperthyroidism. The sample taken for sequencing was blood. V usage is TRBV28 and J usage is TRBJ1-5, with 7 bases lining up with TRBD1. Here the CDR3 reads CASGSPGQSNQPQHF. The CDR3, as DNA: TGTGCCAGCGGATCTCCGGGACAGAGCAATCAGCCCCAGCATTTT.